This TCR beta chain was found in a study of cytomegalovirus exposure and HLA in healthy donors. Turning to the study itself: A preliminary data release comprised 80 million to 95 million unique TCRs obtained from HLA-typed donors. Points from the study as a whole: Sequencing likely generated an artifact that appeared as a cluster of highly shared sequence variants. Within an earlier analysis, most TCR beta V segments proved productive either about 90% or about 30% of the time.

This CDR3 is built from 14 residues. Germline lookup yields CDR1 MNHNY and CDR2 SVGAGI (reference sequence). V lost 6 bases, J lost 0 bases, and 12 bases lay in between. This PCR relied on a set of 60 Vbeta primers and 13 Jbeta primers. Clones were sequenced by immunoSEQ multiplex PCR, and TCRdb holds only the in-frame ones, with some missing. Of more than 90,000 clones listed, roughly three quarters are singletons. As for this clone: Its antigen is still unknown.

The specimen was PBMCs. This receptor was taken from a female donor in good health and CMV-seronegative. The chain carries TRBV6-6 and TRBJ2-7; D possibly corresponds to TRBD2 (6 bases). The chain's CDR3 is CASRREVVSYEQYF. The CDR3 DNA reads TGTGCCAGCAGAAGGGAGGTGGTCTCCTACGAGCAGTACTTC.